These 5 T cell receptor beta chains were all obtained from the same sample, sequenced in a study of cytotoxic CD8 clonotypes in ibrutinib-treated CLL. Data came from immunoSEQ multiplex PCR; TCRdb stores just in-frame clones and leaves some out. The table has approximately 47,000 clones, about 57% seen once. The sample in question was PBMCs, obtained after 24 months of ibrutinib treatment. The receptor set was obtained from a human donor with chronic lymphocytic leukemia.

There are a few counts of this clone. The chain couples TRBV5-6 to TRBJ1-4; tentatively, D is TRBD1 (5 bases). Germline CDR1 SGHDT, CDR2 YYEEEE. V shed 4 bases and J shed 7 bases, with 20 bases lying between them. The CDR3 totals 16 residues. The chain's CDR3 is CASSDSRGRFSEKLFF. The CDR3 DNA sequence: TGTGCCAGCAGCGATTCTAGGGGACGGTTTAGTGAAAAACTGTTTTTT.

The chain joins TRBV27 to TRBJ1-2; D possibly corresponds to TRBD1 (6 bases). V was clipped by 8 bases and J by 2 bases, with 15 bases between them. CDR1 is MNHEY and CDR2 is SMNVEV in the germline V gene (reference sequence). The CDR3 is 14 amino acids. The CDR3 DNA reads TGTGCCAGCGCTCTGCGGGGGCTGAACTATGGCTACACCTTC. Translating gives CASALRGLNYGYTF.

CDR3 in amino acids: CSVGGAEGYGYTF. In nucleotides, the CDR3 is TGCAGCGTTGGTGGGGCCGAGGGGTATGGCTACACCTTC. The chain links TRBV29-1 to TRBJ1-2, with D possibly being TRBD1 (5 bases). CDR3 length equals 13 residues. Trimming removed 4 bases at V and 5 bases at J, with 14 bases between. Per germline, CDR1 SQVTM and CDR2 ANQGSEA. The variable domain in full, with the rest retrieved from reference TRBV29-1 and TRBJ1-2, is SAVISQKPSRDICQRGTSLTIQCQVDSQVTMMFWYRQQPGQSLTLIATANQGSEATYESGFVIDKFPISRPNLTFSTLTVSNMSPEDSSIYLCSVGGAEGYGYTFGSGTRLTVV.

The chain uses TRBV2 and TRBJ2-1; D may be TRBD1 or TRBD2 (6 bases each). Germline-derived CDR1 and CDR2 are SNHLY and FYNNEI. Trimming removed 6 bases at V and 2 bases at J, with 8 bases between. CDR3 length equals 13 residues. The chain's CDR3 is CASSGGPYNEQFF. The CDR3 DNA sequence: TGTGCCAGCAGCGGGGGCCCCTACAATGAGCAGTTCTTC.

This clone is a singleton in its sample. The V and J genes are TRBV7-6 and TRBJ2-7, with a weak D call TRBD1 (6 bases). Germline CDR1 is SGHVS and CDR2 is FNYEAQ. This CDR3 region has 12 residues. V was shortened by 3 bases and J by 6 bases, with 9 bases between the two germline ends. The CDR3, as DNA: TGTGCCAGCAGCTTGCAAGGGGGCGAGCAGTACTTC. This sequence encodes CASSLQGGEQYF.